A single sample gave rise to the 3 T cell receptor beta chains below, sequenced in a study of OX40 agonist ivuxolimab in advanced cancers. Method: immunoSEQ multiplex PCR; TCRdb's copy keeps in-frame clones and lacks some. The sample has about 100,000 clones; approximately 91% are singletons. This material consisted of CD4+ or CD8+ T cells sorted from blood, taken in a trial of the OX40 agonist ivuxolimab. Receptors originate from an adult with an advanced solid tumor such as melanoma, head and neck, liver or kidney cancer.

The genes are TRBV2 and TRBJ2-7; maybe TRBD2 (6 bases). The germline V gene has CDR1 SNHLY and CDR2 FYNNEI. This CDR3 contains 16 residues. V shed 4 bases and J shed 1 base, with 17 bases lying between them. CDR3 sequence reads: CASSALGEDGSYEQYF. The CDR3 region has the DNA TGTGCCAGCAGTGCCCTGGGGGAGGACGGATCCTACGAGCAGTACTTC.

This clone occurred once. The genes are TRBV11-1 and TRBJ2-7; 9 bases are shared with TRBD2. With V trimmed by 6 bases and J by 5 bases, 14 bases remained unmatched. This CDR3 has 16 residues. Germline V gene data show CDR1 as SGHAT and CDR2 as FQDESV (reference sequence). The CDR3 reads CASRLRPGLAPHEQYF. The CDR3 coding sequence is TGTGCCAGCAGGCTACGGCCGGGACTAGCACCCCACGAGCAGTACTTC.

The rearrangement joins TRBV5-1 to TRBJ2-2; D is possibly TRBD2 (5 bases). The CDR3 is 14 residues long. The germline V gene encodes CDR1 SGHRS and CDR2 YFSETQ. The V and J ends lost 3 bases and 5 bases respectively, with 11 bases between them. In DNA, the CDR3 is TGCGCCAGCAGCTCCGACCGGGAAACCGGGGAGCTGTTTTTT. It codes for CASSSDRETGELFF.